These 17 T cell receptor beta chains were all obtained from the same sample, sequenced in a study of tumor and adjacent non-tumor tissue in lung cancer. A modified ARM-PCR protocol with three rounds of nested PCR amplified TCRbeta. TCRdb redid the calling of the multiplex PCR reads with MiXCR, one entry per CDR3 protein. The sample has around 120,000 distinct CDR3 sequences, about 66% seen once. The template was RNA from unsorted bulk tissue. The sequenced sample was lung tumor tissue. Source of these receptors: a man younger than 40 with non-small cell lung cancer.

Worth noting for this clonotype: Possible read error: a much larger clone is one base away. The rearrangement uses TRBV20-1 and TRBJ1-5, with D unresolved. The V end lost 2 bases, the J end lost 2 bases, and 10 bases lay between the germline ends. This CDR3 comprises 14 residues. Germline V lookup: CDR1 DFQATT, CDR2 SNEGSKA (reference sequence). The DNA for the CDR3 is TGCAGTGCTAGAAAGCGAATGGGCAATCAGCCCCAGCATTTT. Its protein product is CSARKRMGNQPQHF.

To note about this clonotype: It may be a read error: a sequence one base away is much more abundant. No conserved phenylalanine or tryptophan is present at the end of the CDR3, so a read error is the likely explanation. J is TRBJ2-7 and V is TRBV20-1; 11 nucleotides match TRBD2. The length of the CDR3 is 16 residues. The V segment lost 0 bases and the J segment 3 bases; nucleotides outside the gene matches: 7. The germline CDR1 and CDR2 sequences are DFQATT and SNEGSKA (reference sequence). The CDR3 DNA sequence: TGCAGTGCTAGAGATGTGACTAGCGGGGATTTCTACGAGCAGTACTTA. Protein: CSARDVTSGDFYEQYL.

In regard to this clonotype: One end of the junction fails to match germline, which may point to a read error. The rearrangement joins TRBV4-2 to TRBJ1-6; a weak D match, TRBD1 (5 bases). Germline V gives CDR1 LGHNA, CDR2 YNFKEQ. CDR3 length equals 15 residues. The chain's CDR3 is CASSQDLRGESPLQF. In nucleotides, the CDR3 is TGTGCCAGCAGCCAAGACTTACGGGGCGAATCACCCCTCCAATTT.

The CDR3 bases are TGTGCCAGCAGTGCCAGCGGGGACAATGAGCAGTTCTTC. It translates to CASSASGDNEQFF. The J gene is TRBJ2-1, the V gene TRBV2; 7 bases line up with TRBD2. There are 13 residues in the CDR3. Germline V gene sequence: CDR1 SNHLY, CDR2 FYNNEI. J lost 5 bases, V lost 4 bases, and 2 bases had no gene match.

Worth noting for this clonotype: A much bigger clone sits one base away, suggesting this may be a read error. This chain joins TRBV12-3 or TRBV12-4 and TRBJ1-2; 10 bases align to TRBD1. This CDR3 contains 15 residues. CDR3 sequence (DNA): TGTGACAGCAGTTCCCGGGACAGGGGATTTCGCGGCTACACCTTC. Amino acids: CDSSSRDRGFRGYTF.

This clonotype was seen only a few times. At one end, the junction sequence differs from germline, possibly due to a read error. The CDR3 DNA follows: TGTACCAGCACCCCTGGACAGGGGGCGTTTAATGAGCAGTTCTTC. Its protein product is CTSTPGQGAFNEQFF. The rearrangement links TRBV5-6 to TRBJ2-1; TRBD1 agrees at 11 bases. CDR3 size: 15 residues. Germline CDR1 and CDR2: SGHDT and YYEEEE.

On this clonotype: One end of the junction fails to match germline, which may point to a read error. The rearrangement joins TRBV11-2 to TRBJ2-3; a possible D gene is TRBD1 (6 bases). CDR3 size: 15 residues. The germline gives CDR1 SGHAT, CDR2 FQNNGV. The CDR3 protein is CASSLGAVGTDTQYF. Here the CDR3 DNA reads TGTGCCAGCAGCTTGGGGGCAGTGGGCACAGATACCCAGTATTTT.

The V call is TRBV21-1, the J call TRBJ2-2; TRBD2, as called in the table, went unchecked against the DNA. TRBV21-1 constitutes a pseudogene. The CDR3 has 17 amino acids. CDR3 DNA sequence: TGTGCCAGCAGCAAAGAAGGGAGCCAGCTGAACACCGGGGAGCTGTTTTTT. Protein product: CASSKEGSQLNTGELFF.

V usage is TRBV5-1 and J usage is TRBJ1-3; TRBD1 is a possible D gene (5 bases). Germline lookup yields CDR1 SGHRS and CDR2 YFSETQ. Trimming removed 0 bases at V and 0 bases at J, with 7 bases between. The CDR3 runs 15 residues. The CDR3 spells CASSLGDSSGNTIYF. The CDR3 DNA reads TGCGCCAGCAGCTTGGGGGACTCCTCTGGAAACACCATATATTTT.

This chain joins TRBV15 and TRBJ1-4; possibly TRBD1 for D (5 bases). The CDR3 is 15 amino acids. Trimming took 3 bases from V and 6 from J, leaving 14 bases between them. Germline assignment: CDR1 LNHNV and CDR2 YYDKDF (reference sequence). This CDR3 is CATSRRLGVDEKLFF. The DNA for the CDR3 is TGTGCCACCAGCAGGCGGTTAGGGGTGGATGAAAAACTGTTTTTT.

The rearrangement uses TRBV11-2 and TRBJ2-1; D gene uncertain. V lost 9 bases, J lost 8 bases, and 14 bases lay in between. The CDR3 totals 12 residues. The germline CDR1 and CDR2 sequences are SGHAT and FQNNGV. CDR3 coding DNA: TGTGCCAGGAGTCCCCCGTGGGATGAGCAGTTCTTC. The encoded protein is CARSPPWDEQFF.

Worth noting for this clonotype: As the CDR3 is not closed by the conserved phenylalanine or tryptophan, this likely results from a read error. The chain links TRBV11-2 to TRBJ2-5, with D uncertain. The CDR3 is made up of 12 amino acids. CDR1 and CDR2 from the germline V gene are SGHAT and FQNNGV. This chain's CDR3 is CASSFQLEIQYS. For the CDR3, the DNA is TGTGCCAGCAGCTTCCAGCTCGAGATCCAGTACTCC.

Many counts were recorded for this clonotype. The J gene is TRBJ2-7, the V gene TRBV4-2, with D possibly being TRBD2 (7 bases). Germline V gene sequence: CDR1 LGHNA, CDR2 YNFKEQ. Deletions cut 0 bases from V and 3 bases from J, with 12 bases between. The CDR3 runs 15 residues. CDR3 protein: CASSQEWGGSYEQYF. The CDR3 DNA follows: TGTGCCAGCAGCCAAGAGTGGGGGGGCAGCTACGAGCAGTACTTC.

The CDR3 DNA reads as TGTGCCAGCAGCTTGCTTGACGACAGGGGCACAGATACGCAGTATTTT. It yields the protein CASSLLDDRGTDTQYF. The chain couples TRBV5-6 to TRBJ2-3, with TRBD1 matching over 7 bases. CDR3 size: 16 residues. CDR1 is SGHDT and CDR2 is YYEEEE in the germline V gene. The V segment lost 1 base and the J segment 1 base; nucleotides outside the gene matches: 6.

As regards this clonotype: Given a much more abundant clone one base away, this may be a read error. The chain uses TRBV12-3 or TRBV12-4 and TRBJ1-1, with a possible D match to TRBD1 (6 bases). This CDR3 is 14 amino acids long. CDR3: CACSSTGIYTEAFF. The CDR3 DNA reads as TGTGCCTGCAGTTCAACAGGGATATACACTGAAGCTTTCTTT.

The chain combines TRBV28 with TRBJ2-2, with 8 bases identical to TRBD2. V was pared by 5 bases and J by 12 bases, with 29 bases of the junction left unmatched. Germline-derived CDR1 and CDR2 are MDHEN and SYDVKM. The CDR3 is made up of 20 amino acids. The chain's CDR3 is CASSTFVFGSVGGPGGKLFF. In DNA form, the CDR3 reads TGTGCCAGCAGTACCTTCGTCTTTGGATCTGTCGGGGGCCCGGGGGGGAAGCTGTTTTTT.

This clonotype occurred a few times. The chain's CDR3 is CASSIDRPSYEQYF. The CDR3, as DNA: TGCGCCAGCAGCATCGACAGGCCCTCCTACGAGCAGTACTTC. The chain recombines TRBV5-1 with TRBJ2-7; D is perhaps TRBD1 (6 bases). The CDR3 covers 14 residues. The germline V gene has CDR1 SGHRS and CDR2 YFSETQ. V was cut by 4 bases and J by 0 bases, with 11 bases left in between.